The 11 T cell receptor beta chains listed next were all sequenced from one sample in a study of cytomegalovirus exposure and HLA in healthy donors. It was with 60 Vbeta and 13 Jbeta primers that the PCR ran. Sequenced by immunoSEQ multiplex PCR; TCRdb stores in-frame clones only, minus some. The sample contains about 160,000 clones, approximately 84% of which appear only once. Sequences were obtained from PBMCs. These receptors originate from a male donor in good health and CMV-seropositive.

The CDR3: CASSLSGVVTDTQYF. Here the CDR3 DNA reads TGTGCCAGCAGTTTATCCGGGGTAGTCACAGATACGCAGTATTTT. J is TRBJ2-3 and V is TRBV27; a weak D match, TRBD2 (5 bases). Germline loops: CDR1 MNHEY, CDR2 SMNVEV (reference sequence). V was trimmed by 0 bases and J by 2 bases, leaving 9 bases between them. The CDR3 loop spans 15 amino acids.

The V call is TRBV11-3, the J call TRBJ2-2, with 7 bases lining up with TRBD2. Trimming took 5 bases from V and 6 from J; bases not matched to a gene: 9. Per germline, CDR1 SGHNT and CDR2 YENEEA. The CDR3 totals 15 residues. The CDR3 here is CASSPGGSLAGELFF. The CDR3 coding sequence is TGTGCCAGCAGCCCGGGGGGATCCCTGGCCGGGGAGCTGTTTTTT.

The rearrangement uses TRBV6-5 and TRBJ2-5; 7 bases are shared with TRBD2. V shed 6 bases and J 4 bases; nucleotides not matched to a gene: 11. The CDR3 loop spans 15 amino acids. Germline V gene data show CDR1 as MNHEY and CDR2 as SVGAGI. The CDR3 bases are TGTGCCAGCAGCCCCTCCCACGGGAGGAGAGAGACCCAGTACTTC. Translating it yields CASSPSHGRRETQYF.

The chain links TRBV11-1 to TRBJ1-1, with D possibly being TRBD1 (5 bases). V was shortened by 5 bases and J by 0 bases, with 10 bases between the two germline ends. The CDR3 is 14 residues long. Looked up from germline, CDR1 is SGHAT and CDR2 is FQDESV (reference sequence). This CDR3 is CASSLQGLNTEAFF. The CDR3 DNA sequence: TGTGCCAGCAGCCTGCAGGGATTGAACACTGAAGCTTTCTTT. Complete variable domain (other parts from reference TRBV11-1 and TRBJ1-1): EAEVAQSPRYKITEKSQAVAFWCDPISGHATLYWYRQILGQGPELLVQFQDESVVDDSQLPKDRFSAERLKGVDSTLKIQPAELGDSAMYLCASSLQGLNTEAFFGQGTRLTVV.

The genes are TRBV6-5 and TRBJ1-1, with D possibly TRBD1 on 5 matching bases. Germline values: CDR1 MNHEY, CDR2 SVGAGI. CDR3 length: 14 residues. V gave up 2 bases and J gave up 3 bases, with 10 bases separating them. For the CDR3, the DNA is TGTGCCAGCAGTTACATAGGGGAAGACACTGAAGCTTTCTTT. Protein product: CASSYIGEDTEAFF.

The CDR3 sequence: CASSSSQGARGIGWNSPLHF. The CDR3 DNA reads TGTGCCAGCAGTTCGAGTCAGGGGGCGCGGGGAATCGGCTGGAATTCACCCCTCCACTTT. The V and J genes are TRBV28 and TRBJ1-6; 8 positions agree with TRBD1. The CDR3 loop spans 20 amino acids. The J segment lost 7 bases and the V segment lost 4 bases, leaving 21 bases of the junction unmatched. Germline V gene sequence: CDR1 MDHEN, CDR2 SYDVKM.

The chain recombines TRBV27 with TRBJ1-2; D gene ambiguous. Germline V lookup: CDR1 MNHEY, CDR2 SMNVEV (reference sequence). V lost 3 bases to trimming and J lost 2 bases, with 13 bases between them. This CDR3 contains 15 residues. CDR3 protein: CASSFNSRKNYGYTF. In DNA, the CDR3 is TGTGCCAGCAGTTTCAATAGCCGCAAAAACTATGGCTACACCTTC.

V is TRBV2 and J is TRBJ1-5, with TRBD1 identical over 12 bases. CDR1 is SNHLY, CDR2 FYNNEI, per germline. With V trimmed by 5 bases and J by 5 bases, 7 bases remained unmatched. The CDR3 loop spans 16 amino acids. For the CDR3, the DNA is TGTGCCAGCAGTATGCTTGGGACAGGGGGCGATCAGCCCCAGCATTTT. Its translation: CASSMLGTGGDQPQHF.

A word on this clone: One end of the junction does not line up with germline, which may come from a read error. The rearrangement uses TRBV7-2 and TRBJ2-7; D is undetermined. From germline, CDR1 is SGHTA and CDR2 FQGNSA. The CDR3 is made up of 15 amino acids. The CDR3 loop is CASNLEWLARNEQYF. The DNA for the CDR3 is TGTGCCAGCAACTTAGAGTGGTTAGCTAGGAACGAGCAGTACTTC.

The chain couples TRBV27 to TRBJ1-5, with 10 bases fitting TRBD1. Per the germline V gene, CDR1 is MNHEY and CDR2 is SMNVEV (reference sequence). The trim removed 3 bases at V and 2 bases at J, leaving 4 bases unmatched. This CDR3 spans 16 amino acids. CDR3 sequence reads: CASSLGQGFGNQPQHF. CDR3 sequence (DNA): TGTGCCAGCAGTTTGGGACAGGGGTTCGGCAATCAGCCCCAGCATTTT.

The chain joins TRBV19 to TRBJ2-7, with TRBD2 matching over 9 bases. Looked up from germline, CDR1 is LNHDA and CDR2 is SQIVND (reference sequence). V was pared by 3 bases and J by 2 bases, with 11 bases of the junction left unmatched. This CDR3 has 17 amino acids. The CDR3 DNA sequence: TGTGCCAGTAGTATGAAGCTAGCGGGATTTCGGGCCTACGAGCAGTACTTC. Protein sequence: CASSMKLAGFRAYEQYF.